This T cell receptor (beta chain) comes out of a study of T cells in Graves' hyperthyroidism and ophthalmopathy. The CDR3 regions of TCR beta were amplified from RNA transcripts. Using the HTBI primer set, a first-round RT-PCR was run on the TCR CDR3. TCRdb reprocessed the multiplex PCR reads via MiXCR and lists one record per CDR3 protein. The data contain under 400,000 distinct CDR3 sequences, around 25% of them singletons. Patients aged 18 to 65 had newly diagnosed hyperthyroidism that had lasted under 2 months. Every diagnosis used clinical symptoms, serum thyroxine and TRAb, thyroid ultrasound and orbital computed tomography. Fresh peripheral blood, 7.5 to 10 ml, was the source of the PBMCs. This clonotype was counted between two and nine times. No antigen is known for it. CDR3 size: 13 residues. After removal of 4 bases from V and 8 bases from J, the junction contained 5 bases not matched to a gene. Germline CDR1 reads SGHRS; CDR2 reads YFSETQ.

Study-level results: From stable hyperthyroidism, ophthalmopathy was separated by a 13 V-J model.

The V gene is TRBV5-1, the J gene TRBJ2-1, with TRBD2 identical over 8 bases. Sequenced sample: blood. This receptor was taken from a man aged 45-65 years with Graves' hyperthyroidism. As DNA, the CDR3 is TGCGCCAGCAGCCCGGGGACTAGTGATGAGCAGTTCTTC. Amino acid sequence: CASSPGTSDEQFF.